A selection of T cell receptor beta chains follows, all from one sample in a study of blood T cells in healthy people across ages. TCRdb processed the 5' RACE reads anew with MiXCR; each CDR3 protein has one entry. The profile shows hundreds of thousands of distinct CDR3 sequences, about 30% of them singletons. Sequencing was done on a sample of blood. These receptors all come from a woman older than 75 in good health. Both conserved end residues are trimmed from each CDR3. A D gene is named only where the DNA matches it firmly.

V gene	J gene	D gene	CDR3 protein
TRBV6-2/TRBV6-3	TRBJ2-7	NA	ASRTTGTFVYEQY
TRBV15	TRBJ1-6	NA	ATRANYPNSPLH
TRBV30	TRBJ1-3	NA	AWSWRGPKSSGNTIY
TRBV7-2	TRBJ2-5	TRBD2	ASSLMTTTGGKWSGQY
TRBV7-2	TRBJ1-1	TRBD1	ASSATATGGAGTEAF
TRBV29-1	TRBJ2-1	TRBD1	SVEGTQTGGAGYFNEQF
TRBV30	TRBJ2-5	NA	AWSGGKETQY
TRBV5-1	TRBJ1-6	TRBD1	ASSLMTGNSPLH
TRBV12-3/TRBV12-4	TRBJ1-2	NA	ASSLGAHSYGYT
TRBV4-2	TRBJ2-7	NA	ASSQPPGDEQY
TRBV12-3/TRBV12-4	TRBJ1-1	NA	AGSPEGGRVTEAF
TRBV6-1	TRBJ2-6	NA	ASKGERGIGRSSGANVLT
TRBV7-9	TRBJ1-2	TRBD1	ATDREKVGYT
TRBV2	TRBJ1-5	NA	ASSEETVSNQPQH
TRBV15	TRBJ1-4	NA	ATSRDRGREKLF
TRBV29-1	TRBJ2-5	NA	SVYGGYQETQY
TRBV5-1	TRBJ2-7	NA	ASSWGLDRAQQY